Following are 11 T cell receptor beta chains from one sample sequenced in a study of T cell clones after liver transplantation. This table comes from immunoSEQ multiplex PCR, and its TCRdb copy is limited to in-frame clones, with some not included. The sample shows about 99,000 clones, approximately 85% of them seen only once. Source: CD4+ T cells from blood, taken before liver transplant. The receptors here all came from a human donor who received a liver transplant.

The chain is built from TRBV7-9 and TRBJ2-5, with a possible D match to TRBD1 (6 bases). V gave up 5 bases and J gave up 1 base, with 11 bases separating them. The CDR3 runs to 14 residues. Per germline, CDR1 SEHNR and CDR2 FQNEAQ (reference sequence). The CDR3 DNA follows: TGTGCCAGCAGCCGGGACAAGAGCCAAGAGACCCAGTACTTC. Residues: CASSRDKSQETQYF.

CDR3 amino acids: CASRGLKTSVADTQYF. The DNA for the CDR3 is TGTGCCAGCAGGGGGCTCAAAACATCCGTCGCAGATACGCAGTATTTT. This chain joins TRBV27 and TRBJ2-3; maybe TRBD1 (5 bases). The CDR3 runs 16 residues. Germline values: CDR1 MNHEY, CDR2 SMNVEV (reference sequence). The V and J ends lost 6 bases and 4 bases respectively, with 20 bases between them.

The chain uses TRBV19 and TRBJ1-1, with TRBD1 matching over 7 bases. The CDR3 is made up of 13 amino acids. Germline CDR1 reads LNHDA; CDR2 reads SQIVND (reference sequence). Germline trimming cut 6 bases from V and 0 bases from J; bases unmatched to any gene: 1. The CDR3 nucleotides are TGTGCCAGTAGAGACAGGGTGAACACTGAAGCTTTCTTT. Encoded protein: CASRDRVNTEAFF.

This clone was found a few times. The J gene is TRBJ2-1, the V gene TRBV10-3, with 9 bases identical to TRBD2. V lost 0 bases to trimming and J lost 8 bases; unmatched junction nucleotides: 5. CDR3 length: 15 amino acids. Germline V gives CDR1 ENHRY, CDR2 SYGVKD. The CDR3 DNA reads TGTGCCATCAGTGAGTCGTCGGGACTAGCCGATGAGCAGTTCTTC. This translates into CAISESSGLADEQFF.

Written as DNA, the CDR3 is TGCGCCAGCAGCTTGCGACAGGGCCATGAAAAACTGTTTTTT. Translated: CASSLRQGHEKLFF. V and J are TRBV5-1 and TRBJ1-4, with 7 bases matching TRBD1. This CDR3 is built from 14 residues. The J segment lost 6 bases and the V segment lost 1 base, leaving 3 bases of the junction unmatched. From germline, CDR1 is SGHRS and CDR2 YFSETQ.

The CDR3 loop is CASARLAGDHPYQETQYF. CDR3 nucleotide sequence: TGTGCCAGCGCGCGACTAGCGGGGGACCATCCCTACCAAGAGACCCAGTACTTC. This chain connects TRBV21-1 to TRBJ2-5; the table's D call TRBD2 went unverified against the DNA. TRBV21-1 is deemed a pseudogene. The CDR3 length is 18 residues.

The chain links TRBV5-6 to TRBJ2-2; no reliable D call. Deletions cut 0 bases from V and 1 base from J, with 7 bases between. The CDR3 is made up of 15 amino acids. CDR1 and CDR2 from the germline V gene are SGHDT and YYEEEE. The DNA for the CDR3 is TGTGCCAGCAGCTTGGGTTCGTTGAACACCGGGGAGCTGTTTTTT. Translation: CASSLGSLNTGELFF. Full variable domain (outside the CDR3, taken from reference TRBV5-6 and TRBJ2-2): DAGVTQSPTHLIKTRGQQVTLRCSPKSGHDTVSWYQQALGQGPQFIFQYYEEEERQRGNFPDRFSGHQFPNYSSELNVNALLLGDSALYLCASSLGSLNTGELFFGEGSRLTVL.

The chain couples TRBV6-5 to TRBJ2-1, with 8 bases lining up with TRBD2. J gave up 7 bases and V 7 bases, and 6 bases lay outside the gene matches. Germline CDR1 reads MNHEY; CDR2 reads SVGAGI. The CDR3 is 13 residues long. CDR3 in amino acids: CASKRGGRNEQFF. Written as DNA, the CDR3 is TGTGCCAGCAAACGAGGCGGGAGGAATGAGCAGTTCTTC.

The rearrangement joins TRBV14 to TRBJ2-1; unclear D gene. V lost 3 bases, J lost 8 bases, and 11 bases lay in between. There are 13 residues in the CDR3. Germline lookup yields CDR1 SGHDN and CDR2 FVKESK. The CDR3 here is CASSHDLVDEQFF. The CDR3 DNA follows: TGTGCCAGCAGCCACGATCTAGTGGATGAGCAGTTCTTC.

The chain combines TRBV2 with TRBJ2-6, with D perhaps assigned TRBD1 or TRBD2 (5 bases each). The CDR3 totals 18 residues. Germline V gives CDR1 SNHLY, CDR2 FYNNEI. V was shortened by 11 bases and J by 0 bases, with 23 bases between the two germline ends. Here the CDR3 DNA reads TGTGCCGTATTAGGGGCGGTTCAGACTAACTCTGGGGCCAACGTCCTGACTTTC. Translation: CAVLGAVQTNSGANVLTF.

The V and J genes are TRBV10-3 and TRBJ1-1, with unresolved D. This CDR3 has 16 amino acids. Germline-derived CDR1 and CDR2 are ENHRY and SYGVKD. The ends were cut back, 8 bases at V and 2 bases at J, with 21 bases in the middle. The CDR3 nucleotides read TGTGCCATCTCCGCGGGAACAGTCCCTGCAAACACTGAAGCTTTCTTT. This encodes CAISAGTVPANTEAFF.